Shown below are 10 T cell receptor beta chains from a single sample sequenced in a study of CD8+ T cells in alopecia areata (dated by TCRdb to 2016 to 2018). The time point label here, explained by the study, means: 20 to 30 weeks on oral tofacitinib. The treatment or condition label, as the study defines it: oral pan-JAK inhibitor, 5-10 mg twice daily. Libraries were constructed by the immunoSEQ multiplex PCR assay. To provide template for TCR sequencing, every sample had RNA extracted and reverse transcribed into cDNA. TCRdb carries this immuneACCESS record with in-frame sequences only. Its versions omit some clonotypes, under half of them owing to an unresolved V gene in the studies checked, with the rest unexplained. This sample lists over 150,000 clones; under 60% were detected once. The leading ten clones occupy 10% to 15% of the sample. The sample was CD8+ T cells sorted from blood, taken at week 24, from a patient treated with tofacitinib. All receptors derive from a human donor with alopecia areata.

The V call is TRBV1, the J call TRBJ1-2. TRBV1 is a pseudogene. CDR3 length: 11 residues. This chain's CDR3 is CTSSQVSTSQF. CDR3 DNA sequence: TGCACCAGCAGCCAAGTCAGTACTTCTCAATTC.

CDR3 sequence: CSVAGQASYNEQFF. In DNA form, the CDR3 reads TGCAGCGTCGCGGGACAGGCATCCTACAATGAGCAGTTCTTC. This sequence joins TRBV29-1 and TRBJ2-1; 8 bases are a match to TRBD1. Germline CDR1 and CDR2: SQVTM and ANQGSEA. This CDR3 has 14 amino acids. The ends lost 6 bases at V and 1 base at J; junction bases unmatched: 5.

V is TRBV7-8 and J is TRBJ2-7; weak D call: TRBD2 (5 bases). The V end lost 5 bases, the J end lost 2 bases, and 13 bases lay between the germline ends. This CDR3 contains 14 residues. Germline CDR1 SGHVS, CDR2 FQNEAQ. CDR3 sequence (DNA): TGTGCCAGCAGCGATGAGGGCAGAGCCTACGAGCAGTACTTC. The encoded protein is CASSDEGRAYEQYF.

The chain couples TRBV6-5 to TRBJ2-7, with a tentative D call TRBD1 (6 bases). This CDR3 region has 13 residues. Germline loops: CDR1 MNHEY, CDR2 SVGAGI. Trimming shortened V by 4 bases and J by 5 bases, and 12 bases separated the two germline ends. Here the CDR3 DNA reads TGTGCCAGCAGTTTCAAGGGGGTGGACGAGCAGTACTTC. This codes for CASSFKGVDEQYF.

The gene calls are TRBV28 and TRBJ1-1; D possibly corresponds to TRBD1 (6 bases). Per the germline V gene, CDR1 is MDHEN and CDR2 is SYDVKM. V was clipped by 6 bases and J by 8 bases, with 16 bases between them. This CDR3 is 13 amino acids long. CDR3 in amino acids: CASSPSHRVEAFF. CDR3 DNA sequence: TGTGCCAGCAGCCCTTCCCACAGGGTCGAAGCTTTCTTT.

The rearrangement links TRBV27 to TRBJ1-4; D not certain. Deletions cut 3 bases from V and 8 bases from J, with 7 bases between. The CDR3 loop spans 12 amino acids. Germline-derived CDR1 and CDR2 are MNHEY and SMNVEV (reference sequence). This chain's CDR3 is CASSFFGEKLFF. The DNA for the CDR3 is TGTGCCAGCAGTTTTTTCGGAGAAAAACTGTTTTTT.

The chain carries TRBV4-1 and TRBJ1-5; D uncertain. The V end lost 0 bases, the J end lost 3 bases, and 9 bases lay between the germline ends. The CDR3 is made up of 15 amino acids. Germline CDR1 is MGHRA and CDR2 is YSYEKL. Here the CDR3 reads CASSQDDGYNQPQHF. In DNA form, the CDR3 reads TGCGCCAGCAGCCAAGACGACGGTTACAATCAGCCCCAGCATTTT.

The rearrangement links TRBV12-5 to TRBJ2-3, with D hard to call. V lost 6 bases, J lost 1 base, and 11 bases lay in between. In germline, CDR1 is LGHNT, CDR2 FRNRAP. This CDR3 region has 14 residues. The CDR3 loop reads CASGRSAGTDTQYF. The DNA of the CDR3 is TGTGCTAGTGGACGGTCCGCGGGCACAGATACGCAGTATTTT.

Worth noting for this clone: The sample holds other DNA sequences that translate to the same CDR3. The chain is built from TRBV2 and TRBJ2-7; 11 positions agree with TRBD1. There are 14 residues in the CDR3. CDR1 is SNHLY and CDR2 is FYNNEI in the germline V gene. With V trimmed by 5 bases and J by 4 bases, 4 bases remained unmatched. CDR3 DNA sequence: TGTGCCAGCAGTCCGGGACAGGGGGGATACGAGCAGTACTTC. It specifies CASSPGQGGYEQYF. The variable domain in full, with the rest retrieved from reference TRBV2 and TRBJ2-7, is EPEVTQTPSHQVTQMGQEVILRCVPISNHLYFYWYRQILGQKVEFLVSFYNNEISEKSEIFDDQFSVERPDGSNFTLKIRSTKLEDSAMYFCASSPGQGGYEQYFGPGTRLTVT.

The chain employs TRBV30 and TRBJ2-7; tentative D call: TRBD1 (5 bases). Germline V CDR1 and CDR2: GTSNPN, SVGIG (reference sequence). Trimming removed 3 bases at V and 2 bases at J, with 14 bases between. This CDR3 spans 14 amino acids. The CDR3 sequence: CAWSASSGTYEQYF. CDR3 bases: TGTGCCTGGAGCGCCTCGTCAGGGACCTACGAGCAGTACTTC.